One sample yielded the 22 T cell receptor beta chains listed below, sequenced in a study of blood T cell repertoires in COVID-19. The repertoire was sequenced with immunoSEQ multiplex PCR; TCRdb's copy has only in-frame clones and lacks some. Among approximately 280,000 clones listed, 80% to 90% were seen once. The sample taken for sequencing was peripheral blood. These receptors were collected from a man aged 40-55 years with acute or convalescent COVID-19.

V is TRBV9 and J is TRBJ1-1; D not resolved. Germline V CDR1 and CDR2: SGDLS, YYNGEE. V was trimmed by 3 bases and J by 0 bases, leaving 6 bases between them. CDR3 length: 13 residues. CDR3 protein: CASSGHLNTEAFF. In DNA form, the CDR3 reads TGTGCCAGCAGCGGCCACTTGAACACTGAAGCTTTCTTT.

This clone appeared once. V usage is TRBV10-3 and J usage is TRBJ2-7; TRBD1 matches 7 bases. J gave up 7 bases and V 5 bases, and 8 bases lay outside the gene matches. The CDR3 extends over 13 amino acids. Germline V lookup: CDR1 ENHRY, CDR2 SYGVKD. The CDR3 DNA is TGTGCCATCAGTCCGGGACAGTCTAAGGAGCAGTACTTC. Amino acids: CAISPGQSKEQYF.

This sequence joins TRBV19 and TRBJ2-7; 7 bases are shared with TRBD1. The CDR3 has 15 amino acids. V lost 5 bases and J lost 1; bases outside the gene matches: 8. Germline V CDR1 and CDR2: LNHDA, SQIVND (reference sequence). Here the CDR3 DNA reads TGTGCCAGTAGTGAACAGGGGACCCGATCCTACGAGCAGTACTTC. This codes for CASSEQGTRSYEQYF.

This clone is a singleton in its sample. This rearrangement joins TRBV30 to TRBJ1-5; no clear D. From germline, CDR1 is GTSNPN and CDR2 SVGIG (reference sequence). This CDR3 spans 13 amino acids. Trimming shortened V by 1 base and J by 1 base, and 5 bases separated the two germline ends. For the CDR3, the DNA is TGTGCCTGGAGTGGGAGGAGCAATCAGCCCCAGCATTTT. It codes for CAWSGRSNQPQHF.

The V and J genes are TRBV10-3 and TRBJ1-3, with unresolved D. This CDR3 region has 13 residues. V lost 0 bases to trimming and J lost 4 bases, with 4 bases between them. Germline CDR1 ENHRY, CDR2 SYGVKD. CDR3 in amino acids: CAISESQGNTIYF. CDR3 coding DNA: TGTGCCATCAGTGAGTCCCAAGGAAACACCATATATTTT.

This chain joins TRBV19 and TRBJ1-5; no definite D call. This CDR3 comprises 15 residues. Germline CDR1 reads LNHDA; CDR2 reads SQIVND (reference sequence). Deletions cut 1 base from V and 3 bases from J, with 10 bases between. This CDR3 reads CASSIGTADNQPQHF. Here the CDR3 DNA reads TGTGCCAGTAGTATAGGAACAGCGGACAATCAGCCCCAGCATTTT.

Here the CDR3 reads CASTKVGTVGYEQYF. In DNA form, the CDR3 reads TGTGCCAGCACTAAAGTGGGGACAGTAGGCTACGAGCAGTACTTC. The V gene is TRBV27, the J gene TRBJ2-7; 7 nucleotides line up with TRBD1. V lost 7 bases and J lost 3; bases outside the gene matches: 12. Germline lookup yields CDR1 MNHEY and CDR2 SMNVEV (reference sequence). This CDR3 has 15 amino acids.

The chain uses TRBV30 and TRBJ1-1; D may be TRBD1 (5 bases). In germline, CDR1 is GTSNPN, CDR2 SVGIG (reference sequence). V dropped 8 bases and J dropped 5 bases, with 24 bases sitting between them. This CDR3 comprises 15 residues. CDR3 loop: CATGVRGRGGTEAFF. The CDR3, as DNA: TGTGCCACTGGCGTTCGGGGGAGGGGAGGTACTGAAGCTTTCTTT.

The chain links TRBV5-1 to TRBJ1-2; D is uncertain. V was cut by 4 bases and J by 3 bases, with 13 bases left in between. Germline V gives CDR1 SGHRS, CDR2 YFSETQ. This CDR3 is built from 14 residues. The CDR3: CASSGLRGDYGYTF. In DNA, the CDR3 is TGCGCCAGCAGCGGTCTCCGGGGAGACTATGGCTACACCTTC.

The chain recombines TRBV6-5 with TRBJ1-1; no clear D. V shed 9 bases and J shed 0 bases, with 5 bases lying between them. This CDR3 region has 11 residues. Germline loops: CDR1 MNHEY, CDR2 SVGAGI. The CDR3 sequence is CASKLNTEAFF. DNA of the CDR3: TGTGCCAGTAAGCTGAACACTGAAGCTTTCTTT.

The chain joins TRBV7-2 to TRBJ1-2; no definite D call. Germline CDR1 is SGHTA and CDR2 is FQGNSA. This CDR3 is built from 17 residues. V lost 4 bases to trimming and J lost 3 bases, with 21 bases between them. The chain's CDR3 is CASSSLGPGSRDYGYTF. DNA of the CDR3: TGTGCCAGCAGCTCTTTGGGCCCTGGCTCGCGGGACTATGGCTACACCTTC.

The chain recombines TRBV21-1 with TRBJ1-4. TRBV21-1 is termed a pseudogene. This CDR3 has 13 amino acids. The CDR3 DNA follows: TGTGACAGGGATGAGGCAACTAATGAAAAACTGTTTTTT. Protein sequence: CDRDEATNEKLFF.

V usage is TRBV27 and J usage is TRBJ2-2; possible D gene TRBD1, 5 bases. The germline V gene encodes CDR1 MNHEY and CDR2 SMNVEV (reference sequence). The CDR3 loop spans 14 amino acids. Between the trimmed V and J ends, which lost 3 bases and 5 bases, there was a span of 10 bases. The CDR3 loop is CASSLKGWTGELFF. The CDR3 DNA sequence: TGTGCCAGCAGTTTGAAGGGGTGGACCGGGGAGCTGTTTTTT.

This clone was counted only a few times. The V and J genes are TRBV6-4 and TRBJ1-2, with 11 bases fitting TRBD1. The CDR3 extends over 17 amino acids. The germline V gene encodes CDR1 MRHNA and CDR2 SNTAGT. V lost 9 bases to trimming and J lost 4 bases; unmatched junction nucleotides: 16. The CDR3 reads CASPFPGQGVVGYGYTF. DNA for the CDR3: TGTGCCAGTCCCTTCCCGGGACAGGGGGTTGTTGGCTATGGCTACACCTTC.

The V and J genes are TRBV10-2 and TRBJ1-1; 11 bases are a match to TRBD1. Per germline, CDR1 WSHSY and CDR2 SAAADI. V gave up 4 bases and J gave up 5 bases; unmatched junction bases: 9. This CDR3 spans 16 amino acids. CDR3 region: CASSGTGQGAYTEAFF. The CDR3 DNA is TGCGCCAGCAGTGGCACAGGACAGGGGGCTTATACTGAAGCTTTCTTT.

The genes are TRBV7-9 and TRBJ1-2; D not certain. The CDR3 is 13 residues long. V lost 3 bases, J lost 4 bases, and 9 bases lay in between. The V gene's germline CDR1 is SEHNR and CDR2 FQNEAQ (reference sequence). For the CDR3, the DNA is TGTGCCAGCAGCTTCCCACGAGTCTATGGCTACACCTTC. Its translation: CASSFPRVYGYTF.

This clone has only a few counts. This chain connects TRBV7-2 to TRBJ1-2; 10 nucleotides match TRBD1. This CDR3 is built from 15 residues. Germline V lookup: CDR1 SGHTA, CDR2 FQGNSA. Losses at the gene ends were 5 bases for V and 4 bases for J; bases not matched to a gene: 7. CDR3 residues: CASSDGTGVTYGYTF. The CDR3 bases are TGTGCCAGCAGCGACGGGACAGGGGTAACCTATGGCTACACCTTC.

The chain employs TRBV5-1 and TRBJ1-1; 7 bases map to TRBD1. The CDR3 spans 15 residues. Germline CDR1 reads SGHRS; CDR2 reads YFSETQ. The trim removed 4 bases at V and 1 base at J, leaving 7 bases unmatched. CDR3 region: CASSPLTGRNTEAFF. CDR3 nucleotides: TGCGCCAGCAGCCCGTTGACAGGGAGGAACACTGAAGCTTTCTTT.

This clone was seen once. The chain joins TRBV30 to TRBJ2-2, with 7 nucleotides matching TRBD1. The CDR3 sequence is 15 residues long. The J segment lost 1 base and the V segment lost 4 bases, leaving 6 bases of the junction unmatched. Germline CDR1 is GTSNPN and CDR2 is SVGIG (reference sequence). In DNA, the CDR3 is TGTGCCTGGACTCCAAGGGGGCGGAACACCGGGGAGCTGTTTTTT. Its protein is CAWTPRGRNTGELFF.

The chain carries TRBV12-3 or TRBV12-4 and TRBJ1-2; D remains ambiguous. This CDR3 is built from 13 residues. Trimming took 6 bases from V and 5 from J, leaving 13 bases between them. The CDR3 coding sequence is TGTGCCAGCAGCCCTACGAGGGTATATGGCTACACCTTC. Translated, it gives CASSPTRVYGYTF.

This CDR3 is CASSLGLVYEQYF. CDR3 DNA: TGCGCCAGCAGCTTGGGACTAGTCTACGAGCAGTACTTC. The chain is built from TRBV5-1 and TRBJ2-7; tentative D call: TRBD2 (6 bases). The CDR3 covers 13 residues. V was pared by 0 bases and J by 3 bases, with 7 bases between. Looked up from germline, CDR1 is SGHRS and CDR2 is YFSETQ. Variable domain in full (rest from reference TRBV5-1 and TRBJ2-7): KAGVTQTPRYLIKTRGQQVTLSCSPISGHRSVSWYQQTPGQGLQFLFEYFSETQRNKGNFPGRFSGRQFSNSRSEMNVSTLELGDSALYLCASSLGLVYEQYFGPGTRLTVT.

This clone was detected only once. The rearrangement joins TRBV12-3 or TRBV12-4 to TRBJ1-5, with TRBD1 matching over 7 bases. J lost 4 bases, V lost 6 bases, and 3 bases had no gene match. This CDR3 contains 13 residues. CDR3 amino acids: CASSLGQNQPQHF. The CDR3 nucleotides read TGTGCCAGCAGCCTGGGACAGAATCAGCCCCAGCATTTT.